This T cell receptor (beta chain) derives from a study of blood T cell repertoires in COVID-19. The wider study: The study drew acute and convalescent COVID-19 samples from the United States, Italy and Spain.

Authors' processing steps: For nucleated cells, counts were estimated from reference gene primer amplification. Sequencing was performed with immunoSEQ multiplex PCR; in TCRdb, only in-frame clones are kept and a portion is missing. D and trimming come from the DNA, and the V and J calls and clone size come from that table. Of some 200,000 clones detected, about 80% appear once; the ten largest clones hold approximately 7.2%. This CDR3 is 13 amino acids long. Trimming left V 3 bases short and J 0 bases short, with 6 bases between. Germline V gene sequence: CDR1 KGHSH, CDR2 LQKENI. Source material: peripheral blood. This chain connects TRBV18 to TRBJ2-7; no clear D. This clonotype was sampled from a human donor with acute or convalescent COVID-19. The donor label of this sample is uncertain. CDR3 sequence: CASSPSSSYEQYF. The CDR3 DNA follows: TGTGCCAGCTCACCCTCGAGCTCCTACGAGCAGTACTTC.